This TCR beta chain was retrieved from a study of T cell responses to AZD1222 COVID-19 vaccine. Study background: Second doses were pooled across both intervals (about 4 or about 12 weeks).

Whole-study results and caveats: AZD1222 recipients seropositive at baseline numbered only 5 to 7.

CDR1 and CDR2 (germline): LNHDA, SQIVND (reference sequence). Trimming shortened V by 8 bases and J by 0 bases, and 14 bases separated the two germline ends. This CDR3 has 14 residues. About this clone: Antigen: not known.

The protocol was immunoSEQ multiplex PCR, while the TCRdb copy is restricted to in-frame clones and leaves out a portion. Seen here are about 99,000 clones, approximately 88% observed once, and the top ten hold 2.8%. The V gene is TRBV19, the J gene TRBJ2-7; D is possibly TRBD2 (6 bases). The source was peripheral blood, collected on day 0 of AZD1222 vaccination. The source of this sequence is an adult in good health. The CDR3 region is CASGGAGISYEQYF. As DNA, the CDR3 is TGTGCCAGTGGCGGGGCTGGGATCTCCTACGAGCAGTACTTC.